This TCR beta chain comes out of a study of blood T cell repertoires in COVID-19. In the study overall: Collection of acute and convalescent COVID-19 samples took place in the United States, Italy and Spain.

Original analysis: Scientists estimated how many nucleated cells there were by amplifying reference gene primers. Clones were sequenced by immunoSEQ multiplex PCR, and TCRdb holds only the in-frame ones, with some missing. That table is the source of V, J and clone size, and D and trimming were worked out from the DNA. The sample consists of about 100,000 clones, 75% to 85% of them appearing once. The germline V gene encodes CDR1 SGHRS and CDR2 YFSETQ. The CDR3 contains 14 residues. J gave up 6 bases and V 4 bases, and 2 bases lay outside the gene matches. The source material was peripheral blood. This rearrangement joins TRBV5-1 to TRBJ1-4, with 11 positions matching TRBD1. The sequence was collected from a woman of 80 years or more with active or convalescent COVID-19. DNA for the CDR3: TGCGCCAGCAGCAAGGGACAGGGGGATGAAAAACTGTTTTTT. Protein product: CASSKGQGDEKLFF.